This entry describes one TCR beta chain. The entry originates in a study of blood T cell repertoires in COVID-19. The overall study: COVID-19 samples from acute and convalescent phases originated in the United States, Italy and Spain. From T cells, B-cell-depleted T cells, or PBMCs came the material, which was cDNA or gDNA.

Trimming cost V 5 bases and J 6 bases; bases outside gene matches: 7. CDR1 MNHEY and CDR2 SMNVEV come from the germline V gene (reference sequence). The CDR3 is 14 residues long. Produced via immunoSEQ multiplex PCR; TCRdb's table is partial and in-frame only. In the table there are 190,000 or so clones, around 87% of which are singletons. This TCR derives from a man aged 35-49 years with active or convalescent COVID-19. This chain connects TRBV27 to TRBJ1-2; 9 bases are a match to TRBD1. The source material was peripheral blood. The CDR3 bases are TGTGCCAGCAGTAAACAGGGGGCGTTCGATGGCTACACCTTC. As protein: CASSKQGAFDGYTF.